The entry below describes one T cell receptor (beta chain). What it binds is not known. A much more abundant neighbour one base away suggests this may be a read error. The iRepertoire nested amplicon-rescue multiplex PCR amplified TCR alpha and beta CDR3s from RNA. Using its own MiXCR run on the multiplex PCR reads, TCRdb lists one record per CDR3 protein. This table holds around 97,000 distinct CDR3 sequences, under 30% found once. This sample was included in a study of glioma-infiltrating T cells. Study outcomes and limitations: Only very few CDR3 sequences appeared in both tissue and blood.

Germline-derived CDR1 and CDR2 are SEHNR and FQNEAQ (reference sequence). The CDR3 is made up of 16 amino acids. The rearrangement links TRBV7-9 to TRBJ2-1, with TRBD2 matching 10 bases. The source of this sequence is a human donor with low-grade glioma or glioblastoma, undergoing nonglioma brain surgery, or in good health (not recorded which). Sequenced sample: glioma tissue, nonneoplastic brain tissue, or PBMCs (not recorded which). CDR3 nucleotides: TGTGACAGCAGCGGGGGGGCCTCCCGAAGTTACAATGAGCAGTTCTTC. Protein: CDSSGGASRSYNEQFF.